This TCR beta chain was recovered during a study of blood T cell repertoires in COVID-19. Looking at the study overall: Researchers got acute and convalescent COVID-19 samples from the United States, Italy and Spain. PBMCs, B-cell-depleted T cells, or T cells were the source of the cDNA or gDNA that made up the material.

V lost 5 bases and J lost 9, with 8 bases in between. The CDR3 is 11 residues long. Looked up from germline, CDR1 is GTSNPN and CDR2 is SVGIG (reference sequence). Authors' data handling: How many nucleated cells were present was estimated from reference gene primer amplification. Sequencing was performed with immunoSEQ multiplex PCR; in TCRdb, only in-frame clones are kept and a portion is missing. V and J calls and clone size are given by that table; D and trimming were obtained from the DNA. The top ten hold approximately 18% of the sample, which has about 100,000 clones, 75% to 85% seen once. The clonotype originates from a woman over 75 with active or convalescent COVID-19. This sequence joins TRBV30 and TRBJ1-6, with D hard to call. Material: peripheral blood. The CDR3 loop reads CAWGASSPLHF. CDR3 DNA sequence: TGTGCCTGGGGAGCATCTTCACCCCTCCACTTT.